This TCR beta chain comes out of a study of shared clonotypes between healthy human individuals. Donors included only healthy HIV-negative adults lacking recent acute infections or vaccinations. A remark on this clone: Its cognate antigen is unknown.

Germline V gene lookup returns CDR1 KGHSH and CDR2 LQKENI. With 3 bases clipped from V and 1 base from J, the junction kept 10 bases outside the gene matches. This CDR3 spans 17 amino acids. The repertoire was sequenced with immunoSEQ multiplex PCR; TCRdb's copy has only in-frame clones and lacks some. Found here are over 1.5 million clones, under 99% of them singletons; the top ten hold roughly 0.42%. General study points: Researchers found naive subsets generally carried larger estimated richness than memory subsets.

The rearrangement joins TRBV18 to TRBJ2-3; 7 bases agree with TRBD2. The sequenced sample was naive CD4+ T cells sorted from blood. As for subset: CD45RA+ positively selected. This clonotype originated in a young man in good health. Written as DNA, the CDR3 is TGTGCCAGCTCACCCCTCGCGGGAGTTGGGGGCACAGATACGCAGTATTTT. This encodes CASSPLAGVGGTDTQYF.